This T cell receptor beta chain was identified in a study of spatial heterogeneity in lung cancer. Time point described: blood at routine non-recurrence follow-up after resection. Whole RNA was taken from tumor, nontumor lung or frozen PBMC; it was then sequenced unsorted. CDR3 length: 15 residues. CDR1 and CDR2 (germline): DFQATT, SNEGSKA (reference sequence). Trimming at V came to 0 bases and at J to 6 bases, leaving 10 bases not matched to a gene. This clonotype was recorded a few times. TCRdb reanalysed the 5' RACE reads using MiXCR and keeps one entry per CDR3 protein. The sample contains roughly 29,000 distinct CDR3 sequences, about 5.3% of which appear only once.

This receptor was taken from a female donor with early-stage non-small cell lung cancer. Source: PBMCs, taken at follow-up. The chain carries TRBV20-1 and TRBJ2-7, with TRBD1 matching over 8 bases. Here the CDR3 reads CSARDPGQGGGEQYF. In DNA, the CDR3 is TGCAGTGCTAGAGATCCCGGACAGGGAGGCGGCGAGCAGTACTTC.